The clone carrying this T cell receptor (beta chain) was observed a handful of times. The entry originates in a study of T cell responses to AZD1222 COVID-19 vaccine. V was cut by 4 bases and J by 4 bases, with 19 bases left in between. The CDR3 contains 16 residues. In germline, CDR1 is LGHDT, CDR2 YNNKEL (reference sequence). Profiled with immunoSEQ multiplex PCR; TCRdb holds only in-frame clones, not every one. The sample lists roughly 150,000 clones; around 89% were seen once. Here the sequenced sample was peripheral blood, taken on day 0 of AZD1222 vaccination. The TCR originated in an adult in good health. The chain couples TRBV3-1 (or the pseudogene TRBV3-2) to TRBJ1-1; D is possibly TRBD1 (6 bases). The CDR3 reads CASSPLRWGRGTEAFF. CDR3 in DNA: TGTGCCAGCAGCCCTCTAAGGTGGGGCAGGGGCACTGAAGCTTTCTTT.